This TCR beta chain was sequenced during a study of cytomegalovirus exposure and HLA in healthy donors. Whole-study context: Early released data had tens of millions of unique TCRs, all coming from HLA-typed donors.

A multiplex PCR was run with 60 Vbeta primers and 13 Jbeta primers. The assay was immunoSEQ multiplex PCR, and TCRdb's table has in-frame clones only and misses some. This repertoire shows fewer than 100,000 clones, 60% to 80% found once; its top ten account for around 1.3%. CDR1 SQVTM and CDR2 ANQGSEA come from the germline V gene. Trimming shortened V by 6 bases and J by 8 bases, and 19 bases separated the two germline ends. The CDR3 is 13 residues long. The TCR originated in a female donor in good health and CMV-seronegative. Input material: PBMCs. This sequence joins TRBV29-1 and TRBJ1-1; D might be TRBD1 (5 bases). The chain's CDR3 is CSVEIGAPLEAFF. CDR3 sequence (DNA): TGCAGCGTGGAGATTGGGGCACCGCTAGAAGCTTTCTTT.